The sequence of this T cell receptor (beta chain) was determined in a study of cytomegalovirus exposure and HLA in healthy donors. Study background: Across some 400 genotyped donors, about 80% landed in the Caucasian-associated ancestry cluster.

Germline V lookup: CDR1 SGHAT, CDR2 FQNNGV. Trimming took off 6 bases at V and 2 bases at J, with 13 bases between the two ends. The CDR3 sequence is 15 residues long. The PCR used 60 Vbeta and 13 Jbeta primers. This table comes from immunoSEQ multiplex PCR, and its TCRdb copy is limited to in-frame clones, with some not included. This sample yields 55,000 to 70,000 clones, of which 60% to 75% are seen a single time; around 10% belongs to the top ten. The sequence was collected from a woman aged 55-69 years in good health and CMV-seropositive. The sequencing sample was made of PBMCs. The chain has TRBV11-2 and TRBJ1-4, with D possibly matching TRBD1 (5 bases). CDR3 bases: TGTGCCAGCAGGACATGGGGCTCCACTAATGAAAAACTGTTTTTT. Amino acids: CASRTWGSTNEKLFF.